A selection of T cell receptor beta chains follows, all from one sample in a study of T cell changes during pregnancy in multiple sclerosis. TCRdb's table, derived via immunoSEQ multiplex PCR, lists solely in-frame clones and lacks some. This sample has roughly 80,000 clones, with approximately 93% found just once. Material: peripheral blood, obtained in the second trimester of pregnancy. The receptors were sampled from a female donor with multiple sclerosis, enrolled in a pregnancy study. Both conserved end residues are part of each CDR3. D genes are given only for firm matches. Not every row has a clone size; where given, it reads once, few, many or a size class.

DNA: TGTGCCAGCAGCTTCTCAGGGAACGGGGAGCTGTTTTTT; CDR3: CASSFSGNGELFF; size: once; J: TRBJ2-2; D: -; V: TRBV7-3
DNA: TGTGCCAGCAGTGGACCGGGACAGGGGAGATCCAGCTACTTTTGGCGAAGCACCGGGGAGCTGTTTTTT; CDR3: CASSGPGQGRSSYFWRSTGELFF; size: few; J: TRBJ2-2; D: TRBD1; V: TRBV2
DNA: TGTGCCAGCAGTAGCAGCTCCGGGACAGGGGAAACTGAAGCTTTCTTT; CDR3: CASSSSSGTGETEAFF; size: -; J: TRBJ1-1; D: TRBD1; V: TRBV11-3
DNA: TGTGCCAGCGCCGTAACTAGCGGGAACGACGAGCAGTACTTC; CDR3: CASAVTSGNDEQYF; size: -; J: TRBJ2-7; D: TRBD2; V: TRBV27
DNA: TGCGCCAGCAGCCGGCCCGGGGAGCTGTTTTTT; CDR3: CASSRPGELFF; size: -; J: TRBJ2-2; D: -; V: TRBV4-3
DNA: TGTGCCAGCAGCCCTCGGACTAGCGGGGGCCGTCTGGGAGATACGCAGTATTTT; CDR3: CASSPRTSGGRLGDTQYF; size: once; J: TRBJ2-3; D: TRBD2; V: TRBV7-6
DNA: TGTGCCAGCAATTCCAGGGCCGCAACTAATGAAAAACTGTTTTTT; CDR3: CASNSRAATNEKLFF; size: -; J: TRBJ1-4; D: -; V: TRBV6-5
DNA: TGTGCCAGCAGACGTGGCTTAGCGGGGGGGGAAGAAGCCAAAAACATTCAGTACTTC; CDR3: CASRRGLAGGEEAKNIQYF; size: -; J: TRBJ2-4; D: TRBD2; V: TRBV2
DNA: TGTGCCAGCAGCCAGCATCTAGGACTAGCGGGCCCCAATTCTCAAGAGACCCAGTACTTC; CDR3: CASSQHLGLAGPNSQETQYF; size: -; J: TRBJ2-5; D: TRBD2; V: TRBV9
DNA: TGTGCCAGCAGTGAATGGGAGGGGGGATGGGAGACCCAGTACTTC; CDR3: CASSEWEGGWETQYF; size: -; J: TRBJ2-5; D: -; V: TRBV2
DNA: TGTGCCAGCAGCTTAGTTAGTGGGACTCGCCAGGACGAGCAGTACTTC; CDR3: CASSLVSGTRQDEQYF; size: -; J: TRBJ2-7; D: -; V: TRBV11-2
DNA: TGTGCCAGCATTGATGGGACAGGGACATATGAAGCTTTCTTT; CDR3: CASIDGTGTYEAFF; size: -; J: TRBJ1-1; D: TRBD1; V: TRBV6-6
DNA: TGTGCCAGCAGTGAAGTTTTAGTAGGGGTGGATTCTTATGGCTACACCTTC; CDR3: CASSEVLVGVDSYGYTF; size: -; J: TRBJ1-2; D: -; V: TRBV2
DNA: TGTGCCAGCAGCCAGGGTCCGGGACAGGGGGCTCGGAGCTATGGCTACACCTTC; CDR3: CASSQGPGQGARSYGYTF; size: -; J: TRBJ1-2; D: TRBD1; V: TRBV4-2
DNA: TGCGCCAGCAGCTTTTCTCAGGACAATGAGCAGTTCTTC; CDR3: CASSFSQDNEQFF; size: -; J: TRBJ2-1; D: -; V: TRBV5-1
DNA: TGTGCCAGAAGCACAAACACAGGTTTCTATGGCTACACCTTC; CDR3: CARSTNTGFYGYTF; size: -; J: TRBJ1-2; D: -; V: TRBV5-3
DNA: TGTGCCAGCAGCTTAGCGGCCTACGAGCAGTACTTC; CDR3: CASSLAAYEQYF; size: -; J: TRBJ2-7; D: -; V: TRBV11-2
DNA: TGTGCCAGCAGTGCCCTGGCGGGGGTAACAAATGAGCAGTTCTTC; CDR3: CASSALAGVTNEQFF; size: -; J: TRBJ2-1; D: TRBD2; V: TRBV9
DNA: TGTGCCAGCTCACCGCGGGTTGGGGAAAGCTCCTATAATTCACCCCTCCACTTT; CDR3: CASSPRVGESSYNSPLHF; size: -; J: TRBJ1-6; D: -; V: TRBV18
DNA: TGTGCCAGCAGCGTAGAAGGCGGGGCTAGCACAGATACGCAGTATTTT; CDR3: CASSVEGGASTDTQYF; size: -; J: TRBJ2-3; D: -; V: TRBV9
DNA: TGTGCCAGCAGCTTAGGACAGGGGGACACTGAAGCTTTCTTT; CDR3: CASSLGQGDTEAFF; size: -; J: TRBJ1-1; D: TRBD1; V: TRBV7-9
DNA: TGTGCCACCAGCAACGCGGACAGCAATGAGCAGTTCTTC; CDR3: CATSNADSNEQFF; size: once; J: TRBJ2-1; D: -; V: TRBV15
DNA: TGCGCCAGCAGCTCAGAGCGGGGTTTGAACACCGGGGAGCTGTTTTTT; CDR3: CASSSERGLNTGELFF; size: -; J: TRBJ2-2; D: TRBD2; V: TRBV5-1
DNA: TGTGCCAGCAGCTTAGGCTCCCCCGGGGTGGGAAGTAATTCACCCCTCCACTTT; CDR3: CASSLGSPGVGSNSPLHF; size: -; J: TRBJ1-6; D: -; V: TRBV13
DNA: TGTGCCAGCAGTGAGCTAGCGGGGGAGACCCAGTACTTC; CDR3: CASSELAGETQYF; size: -; J: TRBJ2-5; D: TRBD2; V: TRBV2
DNA: TGTGCCAGCAGCTTAGGGTTGGGACTAGCGGAGGCAGAGACCCAGTACTTC; CDR3: CASSLGLGLAEAETQYF; size: -; J: TRBJ2-5; D: TRBD2; V: TRBV7-3
DNA: TGTGCCAGTAGTCCCCTACTAGCGGGGGGCACAGATACGCAGTATTTT; CDR3: CASSPLLAGGTDTQYF; size: -; J: TRBJ2-3; D: TRBD2; V: TRBV19
DNA: TGTGCTAGTGGTTTAGGCGGGAGAGGTATGTACGAGCAGTACTTC; CDR3: CASGLGGRGMYEQYF; size: once; J: TRBJ2-7; D: TRBD2; V: TRBV12-5
DNA: TGTGCCAGCAGCTGGCGCGACACCAATTCACCCCTCCACTTT; CDR3: CASSWRDTNSPLHF; size: -; J: TRBJ1-6; D: -; V: TRBV6-5
DNA: TGTGCCAGCTCTACAGGGGGACGGAACACCATATATTTT; CDR3: CASSTGGRNTIYF; size: -; J: TRBJ1-3; D: TRBD1; V: TRBV2
DNA: TGTGCCAGTAGTATAGGATTGATAGCGGGAGCTTACGAGCAGTACTTC; CDR3: CASSIGLIAGAYEQYF; size: -; J: TRBJ2-7; D: TRBD2; V: TRBV19
DNA: TGTGCCATCAGTGTACGGGGACAGGGAGCATCGCCAGCACGCGAGCAGTACTTC; CDR3: CAISVRGQGASPAREQYF; size: -; J: TRBJ2-7; D: TRBD1; V: TRBV10-3
DNA: TGTGCCAGTAGTATTTGGGACAGGGGGGCAACTAATGAAAAACTGTTTTTT; CDR3: CASSIWDRGATNEKLFF; size: -; J: TRBJ1-4; D: TRBD1; V: TRBV19
DNA: TGTGCCAGTAGGTCCGTGGCAGCAGGAAGGACTAACACTGAAGCTTTCTTT; CDR3: CASRSVAAGRTNTEAFF; size: -; J: TRBJ1-1; D: -; V: TRBV19
DNA: TGCGCCAGCAGCTCGGGACTAGCGGGGGGGAAGTACCAAGAGACCCAGTACTTC; CDR3: CASSSGLAGGKYQETQYF; size: -; J: TRBJ2-5; D: TRBD2; V: TRBV5-1
DNA: TGTGCCAGCAGCCCTTGGGACATACCCTACGAGCAGTACTTC; CDR3: CASSPWDIPYEQYF; size: few; J: TRBJ2-7; D: -; V: TRBV7-3